Each of the 3 T cell receptor beta chains below was sequenced from the same sample in a study of blood T cell repertoires in COVID-19. Repertoires were generated with immunoSEQ multiplex PCR, while TCRdb's copy carries only in-frame clones and drops some. Among about 140,000 clones listed, about 87% were seen once. The specimen was peripheral blood. The receptors originated from a human donor with COVID-19, enrolled during active disease. The donor label of this sample is uncertain.

This chain joins TRBV7-9 and TRBJ1-1, with 7 bases aligning to TRBD1. V shed 7 bases and J 1 base; nucleotides not matched to a gene: 6. This CDR3 spans 14 amino acids. CDR1 and CDR2 from the germline V gene are SEHNR and FQNEAQ (reference sequence). Here the CDR3 reads CASTLGTENTEAFF. The CDR3 DNA follows: TGTGCCAGCACCCTCGGGACAGAGAACACTGAAGCTTTCTTT.

The chain is built from TRBV4-1 and TRBJ1-1; D is perhaps TRBD1 (5 bases). The CDR3 contains 18 residues. Trimming stripped 3 bases from V and 0 bases from J, with 20 bases between. Germline CDR1 reads MGHRA; CDR2 reads YSYEKL. CDR3 in DNA: TGCGCCAGCAGCCAGAACCTTCTGGGGCTGGGGATGAACACTGAAGCTTTCTTT. It yields the protein CASSQNLLGLGMNTEAFF.

CDR3: CASSLASGGADTQYF. Written as DNA, the CDR3 is TGTGCCAGCAGTTTAGCTAGCGGGGGGGCTGATACGCAGTATTTT. The J gene is TRBJ2-3, the V gene TRBV28, with 12 bases identical to TRBD2. The CDR3 contains 15 residues. Germline trimming cut 2 bases from V and 6 bases from J; bases unmatched to any gene: 3. Germline V lookup: CDR1 MDHEN, CDR2 SYDVKM.